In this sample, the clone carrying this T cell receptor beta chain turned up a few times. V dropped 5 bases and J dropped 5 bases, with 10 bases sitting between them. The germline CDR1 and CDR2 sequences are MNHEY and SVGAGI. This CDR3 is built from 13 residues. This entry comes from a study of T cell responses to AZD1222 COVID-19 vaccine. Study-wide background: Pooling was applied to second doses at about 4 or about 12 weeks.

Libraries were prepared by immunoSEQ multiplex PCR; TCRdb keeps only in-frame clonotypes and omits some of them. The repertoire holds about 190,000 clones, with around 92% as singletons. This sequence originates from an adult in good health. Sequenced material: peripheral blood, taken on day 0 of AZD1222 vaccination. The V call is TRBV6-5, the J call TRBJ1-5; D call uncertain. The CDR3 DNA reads TGTGCCAGCAGTAGAGACCAATATCAGCCCCAGCATTTT. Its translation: CASSRDQYQPQHF.